This T cell receptor beta chain was obtained from a study of Ad26.COV2.S vaccination and SARS-CoV-2 variants. Study details: Among those in the COV1001 Ad26.COV2.S trial arm was the donor. The vaccine Ad26.COV2.S was put into the muscle once, or twice with 56 days between. Study-wide results and caveats: Reportedly, spike-specific CD8+ and CD4+ T cell responses achieved substantial breadth once vaccination had taken place.

Note on this clone: Its cognate antigen is unknown.

Sequenced by immunoSEQ multiplex PCR; TCRdb stores in-frame clones only, minus some. The repertoire holds about 320,000 clones, with 85% as singletons. Treatment: around 19 received Ad26.COV2.S at low or high dose, single or two shots; about 5 received placebo; per-sample allocation not given. Repertoires come from day 63 after the first vaccine or placebo injection. An adult aged 18-55 years in Boston served as the donor. Looked up from germline, CDR1 is KGHSH and CDR2 is LQKENI. This CDR3 has 15 residues. Trimming cost V 1 base and J 4 bases; bases outside gene matches: 3. The clonotype was recovered from a person aged 18-60 years who received the Ad26.COV2.S COVID-19 vaccine or a placebo. The sample consisted of peripheral blood, taken in a trial of Ad26.COV2.S vaccine versus placebo. V usage is TRBV18 and J usage is TRBJ1-4, with 7 positions matching TRBD1. The CDR3 here is CASSPLTGINEKLFF. The DNA of the CDR3 is TGTGCCAGCTCACCACTGACAGGGATTAATGAAAAACTGTTTTTT.